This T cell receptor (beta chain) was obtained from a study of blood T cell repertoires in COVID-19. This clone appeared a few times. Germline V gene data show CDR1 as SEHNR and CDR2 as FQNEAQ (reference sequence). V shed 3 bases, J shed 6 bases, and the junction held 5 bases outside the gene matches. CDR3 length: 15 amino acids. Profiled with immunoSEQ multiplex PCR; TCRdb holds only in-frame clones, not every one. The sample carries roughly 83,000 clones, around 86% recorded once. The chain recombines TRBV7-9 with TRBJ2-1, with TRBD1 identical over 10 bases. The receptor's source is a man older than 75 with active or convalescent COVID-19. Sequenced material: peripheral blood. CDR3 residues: CASSFSRTGGNEQFF. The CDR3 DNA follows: TGTGCCAGCAGCTTCTCCCGGACAGGGGGCAATGAGCAGTTCTTC.